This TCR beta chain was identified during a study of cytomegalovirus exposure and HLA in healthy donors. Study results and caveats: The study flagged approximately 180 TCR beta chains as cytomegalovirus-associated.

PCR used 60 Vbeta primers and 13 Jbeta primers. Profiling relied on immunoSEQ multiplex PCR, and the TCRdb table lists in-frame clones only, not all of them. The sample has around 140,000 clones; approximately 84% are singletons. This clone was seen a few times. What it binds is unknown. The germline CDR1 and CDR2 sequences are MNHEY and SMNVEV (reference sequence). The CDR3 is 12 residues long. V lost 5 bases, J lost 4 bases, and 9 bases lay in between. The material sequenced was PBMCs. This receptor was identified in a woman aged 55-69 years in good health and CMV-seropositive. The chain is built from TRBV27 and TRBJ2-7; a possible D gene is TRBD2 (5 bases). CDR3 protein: CASSPTGYEQYF. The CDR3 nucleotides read TGTGCCAGCAGTCCCACGGGATACGAGCAGTACTTC.